This T cell receptor beta chain was documented in a study of control samples from healthy donors and cancer patients. Profiled with immunoSEQ multiplex PCR; TCRdb holds only in-frame clones, not every one. The sample lists about 68,000 clones, 83% occurring once. Germline V gene data show CDR1 as ENHRY and CDR2 as SYGVKD. The CDR3 length is 11 residues. V gave up 6 bases and J gave up 7 bases, with 7 bases separating them. The rearrangement joins TRBV10-3 to TRBJ2-1; TRBD2 is a possible D gene (6 bases). This clonotype was obtained from a man in his sixties in good health. Sequencing input: blood. Written as DNA, the CDR3 is TGTGCCATCAGGGGAGGTAATGAGCAGTTCTTC. Protein product: CAIRGGNEQFF.